The source of this T cell receptor beta chain is a study of cytomegalovirus exposure and HLA in healthy donors. About the study: Of around 400 genotyped donors, 81% grouped in the Caucasian-associated ancestry cluster. Broader study findings: Researchers reported in a later analysis that a missense DCLRE1C variant was tied to TCR beta V- and J-gene trimming. Common viral pathogens seemed to be connected with several of the most significant clusters, according to a later analysis. There were a few CMV-associated chains whose specificity for CMV antigens was confirmed in vitro.

Of note for this clone: The antigen is undetermined.

PCR involved 60 Vbeta and 13 Jbeta primers. Profiling relied on immunoSEQ multiplex PCR, and the TCRdb table lists in-frame clones only, not all of them. This table holds some 150,000 clones, 75% to 90% found once. This sequence originates from a woman in her 30s in good health and CMV-seronegative. The specimen sequenced was PBMCs.

The CDR3 DNA sequence: TGTGCCAGCAGCTTAGTTGGGGTCAGGGGTGGCTACACCTTC. This translates into CASSLVGVRGGYTF. The chain employs TRBV7-2 and TRBJ1-2; D perhaps matches TRBD1 (6 bases). Germline V gene sequence: CDR1 SGHTA, CDR2 FQGNSA. V was cut by 1 base and J by 7 bases, with 13 bases left in between. This CDR3 contains 14 residues. Full variable domain (outside the CDR3, taken from reference TRBV7-2 and TRBJ1-2): GAGVSQSPSNKVTEKGKDVELRCDPISGHTALYWYRQSLGQGLEFLIYFQGNSAPDKSGLPSDRFSAERTGGSVSTLTIQRTQQEDSAVYLCASSLVGVRGGYTFGSGTRLTVV.